Following are 25 T cell receptor beta chains from one sample sequenced in a study of blood T cell repertoires in COVID-19 (dated by TCRdb to 2020 to 2022). Libraries were constructed by the immunoSEQ multiplex PCR assay. TCRdb took this table from immuneACCESS and kept in-frame rearrangements with V and J called. Such tables lack part of the clones; where checked against another copy, unresolved V genes explain under half of the gap, and the rest is unexplained. Within this sample are approximately 68,000 clones, with roughly 86% of them counted one time only. Of the sample, around 13% is held by the ten largest clones. Sequenced input: peripheral blood. Receptor source: a woman aged 55-70 years with acute or convalescent COVID-19.

The chain links TRBV3-1 (or the pseudogene TRBV3-2) to TRBJ2-3; possible D gene TRBD2, 5 bases. Germline loops: CDR1 LGHDT, CDR2 YNNKEL (reference sequence). The V end lost 1 base, the J end lost 2 bases, and 19 bases lay between the germline ends. The length of the CDR3 is 18 residues. The CDR3 region has the DNA TGTGCCAGCAGCCAAGTAGGGCGGGCCGGGGAACACACAGATACGCAGTATTTT. This sequence encodes CASSQVGRAGEHTDTQYF.

The rearrangement links TRBV7-2 to TRBJ2-5; 10 bases agree with TRBD2. This CDR3 spans 16 amino acids. Germline V lookup: CDR1 SGHTA, CDR2 FQGNSA. V lost 2 bases and J lost 4; bases outside the gene matches: 7. CDR3 sequence reads: CASSLLWTSGTETQYF. In DNA form, the CDR3 reads TGTGCCAGCAGCTTACTCTGGACTAGCGGTACAGAGACCCAGTACTTC.

The rearrangement links TRBV3-1 (or the pseudogene TRBV3-2) to TRBJ2-5; 7 bases map to TRBD1. There are 15 residues in the CDR3. Per germline, CDR1 LGHDT and CDR2 YNNKEL (reference sequence). J was trimmed by 2 bases and V by 4 bases; bases with no gene match: 7. CDR3 loop: CASSPWDRRQETQYF. For the CDR3, the DNA is TGTGCCAGCAGCCCTTGGGACAGAAGACAAGAGACCCAGTACTTC.

This sequence joins TRBV5-6 and TRBJ2-5, with 9 nucleotides matching TRBD1. J gave up 5 bases and V 5 bases, and 10 bases lay outside the gene matches. The CDR3 totals 15 residues. CDR1 and CDR2 (germline): SGHDT, YYEEEE. CDR3 sequence reads: CASSVPGQGPETQYF. CDR3 nucleotide sequence: TGTGCCAGCAGTGTGCCGGGACAGGGCCCGGAGACCCAGTACTTC.

The V gene is TRBV5-1, the J gene TRBJ2-1; maybe TRBD2 (6 bases). Germline loops: CDR1 SGHRS, CDR2 YFSETQ. This CDR3 is 12 amino acids long. V lost 3 bases, J lost 10 bases, and 11 bases lay in between. This CDR3 reads CASSWGTEEQFF. The CDR3 DNA reads TGCGCCAGCAGCTGGGGGACTGAGGAGCAGTTCTTC.

The chain has TRBV6-6 and TRBJ1-2; D is ambiguous. Germline V gene lookup returns CDR1 MNHNY and CDR2 SVGAGI (reference sequence). The V end lost 6 bases, the J end lost 4 bases, and 12 bases lay between the germline ends. The CDR3 length is 13 residues. CDR3 loop: CASRAEGPYGYTF. CDR3 nucleotides: TGTGCCAGCAGAGCGGAGGGTCCCTATGGCTACACCTTC.

The chain links TRBV15 to TRBJ2-3; TRBD2 matches at 8 bases. This CDR3 contains 17 residues. In germline, CDR1 is LNHNV, CDR2 YYDKDF (reference sequence). Trimming cost V 0 bases and J 0 bases; bases outside gene matches: 5. In DNA, the CDR3 is TGTGCCACCAGCAGAGAACGCAGCGGGGGAAGCACAGATACGCAGTATTTT. Encoded protein: CATSRERSGGSTDTQYF.

This chain joins TRBV28 and TRBJ1-4; weak D call: TRBD1 (5 bases). CDR1 and CDR2 (germline): MDHEN, SYDVKM. The germline V and J ends were trimmed by 5 bases and 0 bases, with 13 bases remaining between them. This CDR3 is 16 amino acids long. CDR3: CASSPPTDATNEKLFF. The CDR3 DNA sequence: TGTGCCAGCAGTCCCCCGACAGACGCAACTAATGAAAAACTGTTTTTT.

This clone occurred once. The genes are TRBV2 and TRBJ2-2; D ambiguous. In germline, CDR1 is SNHLY, CDR2 FYNNEI. CDR3 length: 14 amino acids. Trimming stripped 2 bases from V and 3 bases from J, with 7 bases between. The CDR3: CASSEIADTGELFF. CDR3 in DNA: TGTGCCAGCAGTGAAATAGCTGACACCGGGGAGCTGTTTTTT.

J is TRBJ2-7 and V is TRBV3-1 (or the pseudogene TRBV3-2); 10 nucleotides line up with TRBD2. The length of the CDR3 is 14 residues. CDR1 and CDR2 from the germline V gene are LGHDT and YNNKEL (reference sequence). Trimming at V came to 4 bases and at J to 4 bases, leaving 4 bases not matched to a gene. The CDR3 DNA sequence: TGTGCCAGCAGCCGCCCTAGCGGGGGATACGAGCAGTACTTC. Translation: CASSRPSGGYEQYF.

The rearrangement links TRBV5-1 to TRBJ1-1; tentative D call: TRBD1 (5 bases). Trimming removed 6 bases at V and 3 bases at J, with 6 bases between. This CDR3 comprises 11 residues. Germline loops: CDR1 SGHRS, CDR2 YFSETQ. CDR3 protein: CASTRDTEAFF. The CDR3 DNA reads TGCGCCAGCACCAGGGACACTGAAGCTTTCTTT.

The chain is built from TRBV7-8 and TRBJ2-2; TRBD2 agrees at 9 bases. Germline V lookup: CDR1 SGHVS, CDR2 FQNEAQ. This CDR3 comprises 16 residues. V shed 6 bases, J shed 4 bases, and the junction held 9 bases outside the gene matches. This CDR3 reads CASRPAGGLFTGELFF. The CDR3 DNA sequence: TGTGCCAGCAGACCGGCGGGGGGGCTTTTCACCGGGGAGCTGTTTTTT.

The gene calls are TRBV5-1 and TRBJ1-1; D is perhaps TRBD1 (5 bases). Looked up from germline, CDR1 is SGHRS and CDR2 is YFSETQ. Trimming took 3 bases from V and 6 from J, leaving 15 bases between them. CDR3 length: 14 residues. CDR3: CASSYRGLDSEAFF. The CDR3 coding sequence is TGCGCCAGCAGCTATAGGGGTTTAGATTCTGAAGCTTTCTTT.

The chain employs TRBV20-1 and TRBJ2-7, with D tentatively TRBD2 (5 bases). This CDR3 contains 11 residues. Per the germline V gene, CDR1 is DFQATT and CDR2 is SNEGSKA (reference sequence). The CDR3 loop is CKVGEGYEQYF. CDR3 in DNA: TGCAAAGTGGGAGAGGGCTACGAGCAGTACTTC.

The gene calls are TRBV24-1 and TRBJ2-1; 14 bases are shared with TRBD2. This CDR3 contains 16 residues. CDR1 is KGHDR, CDR2 SFDVKD, per germline. Unmatched junction bases numbered 5, after V lost 5 bases and J lost 6 bases. DNA for the CDR3: TGTGCCACCAGTGCCGAGACTAGCGGGGGGGGCAATGAGCAGTTCTTC. Translation gives CATSAETSGGGNEQFF.

The rearrangement links TRBV5-1 to TRBJ2-7; 12 bases match TRBD2. J lost 2 bases, V lost 0 bases, and 9 bases had no gene match. The germline CDR1 and CDR2 sequences are SGHRS and YFSETQ. CDR3 length: 18 amino acids. Here the CDR3 reads CASSLGSLAGGLTYEQYF. DNA of the CDR3: TGCGCCAGCAGCTTGGGTAGTCTAGCGGGGGGGCTTACCTACGAGCAGTACTTC.

This clone was seen once. The chain uses TRBV7-2 and TRBJ2-2, with 8 bases aligning to TRBD2. The CDR3 runs 14 residues. Germline values: CDR1 SGHTA, CDR2 FQGNSA. V trimming: 4 bases; J trimming: 7 bases; junction bases outside the gene matches: 5. CDR3 protein: CASSYGGDIGELFF. In nucleotides, the CDR3 is TGTGCCAGCAGCTACGGGGGGGACATCGGGGAGCTGTTTTTT.

The rearrangement uses TRBV4-1 and TRBJ2-1, with 9 bases aligning to TRBD2. The CDR3 is 13 residues long. Germline V gene lookup returns CDR1 MGHRA and CDR2 YSYEKL. V was pared by 4 bases and J by 7 bases, with 2 bases of the junction left unmatched. In DNA, the CDR3 is TGCGCCAGCAGCCCGGGACTAGCAAATGAGCAGTTCTTC. Its translation: CASSPGLANEQFF.

J is TRBJ1-4 and V is TRBV6-5; 8 bases fit TRBD1. The junction had 4 bases not matched to a gene; V was cut back by 8 bases and J by 2 bases. Germline V lookup: CDR1 MNHEY, CDR2 SVGAGI. The CDR3 sequence is 14 residues long. For the CDR3, the DNA is TGTGCCAGCGACAGGGGAGGGACTAATGAAAAACTGTTTTTT. Amino acids: CASDRGGTNEKLFF.

The chain employs TRBV11-2 and TRBJ2-7; a weak D match, TRBD2 (5 bases). The CDR3 runs to 12 residues. Trimming stripped 1 base from V and 5 bases from J, with 6 bases between. Germline V gene data show CDR1 as SGHAT and CDR2 as FQNNGV. In nucleotides, the CDR3 is TGTGCCAGCAGCTTAGCCGGGAACGAGCAGTACTTC. Its protein is CASSLAGNEQYF.

The CDR3 region is CATSDSQRGDAEEQFF. In nucleotides, the CDR3 is TGTGCCACCAGTGATTCCCAGCGGGGGGACGCCGAGGAGCAGTTCTTC. The V call is TRBV24-1, the J call TRBJ2-1, with 9 bases identical to TRBD2. The germline CDR1 and CDR2 sequences are KGHDR and SFDVKD. Trimming took 2 bases from V and 10 from J; bases not matched to a gene: 11. The CDR3 is 16 amino acids.

The chain links TRBV5-4 to TRBJ2-7; no clear D. The CDR3 runs 14 residues. Germline assignment: CDR1 SGHNT and CDR2 YYREEE (reference sequence). The V gene lost 2 bases and the J gene lost 1 base, with 10 bases spanning the gap. The CDR3 DNA is TGTGCCAGCAGCTTAGCAGGTCGGTCCTACGAGCAGTACTTC. It translates to CASSLAGRSYEQYF.

The chain is built from TRBV29-1 and TRBJ2-1; TRBD2 aligns across 10 bases. Germline assignment: CDR1 SQVTM and CDR2 ANQGSEA. V was clipped by 3 bases and J by 4 bases; unmatched bases: 6. This CDR3 is 15 amino acids long. The CDR3 DNA reads TGCAGCGTTGAGAAACCACTAGCGGGATACAATGAGCAGTTCTTC. Protein product: CSVEKPLAGYNEQFF.

In this sample, this clone turned up once. This chain joins TRBV3-1 (or the pseudogene TRBV3-2) and TRBJ1-4, with D possibly TRBD1 on 5 matching bases. V shed 1 base and J shed 10 bases, with 13 bases lying between them. From germline, CDR1 is LGHDT and CDR2 YNNKEL (reference sequence). This CDR3 is 14 amino acids long. The DNA of the CDR3 is TGTGCCAGCAGCCAAGGGGGCTTGACCCGAAAACTGTTTTTT. Amino acids: CASSQGGLTRKLFF.

The rearrangement joins TRBV9 to TRBJ1-3, with 8 bases that match TRBD1. The germline CDR1 and CDR2 sequences are SGDLS and YYNGEE. V trimming: 0 bases; J trimming: 3 bases; junction bases outside the gene matches: 5. This CDR3 region has 16 residues. CDR3 loop: CASSVEDRVHGNTIYF. In DNA, the CDR3 is TGTGCCAGCAGCGTAGAGGACAGGGTTCATGGAAACACCATATATTTT.